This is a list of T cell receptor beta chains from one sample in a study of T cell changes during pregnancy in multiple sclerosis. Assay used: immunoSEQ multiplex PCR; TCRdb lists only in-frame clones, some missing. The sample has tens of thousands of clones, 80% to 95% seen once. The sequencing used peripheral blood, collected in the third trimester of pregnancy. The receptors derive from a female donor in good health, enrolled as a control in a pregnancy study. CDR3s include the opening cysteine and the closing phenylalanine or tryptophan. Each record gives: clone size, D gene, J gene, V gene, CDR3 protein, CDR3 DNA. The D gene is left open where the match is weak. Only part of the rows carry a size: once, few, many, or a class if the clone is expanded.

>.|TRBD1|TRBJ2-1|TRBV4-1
CASTVGAGGSDEQFF
TGCGCCAGCACCGTCGGGGCAGGGGGCTCGGATGAGCAGTTCTTC
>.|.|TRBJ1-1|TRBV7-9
CASKLIRGAGTEAFF
TGTGCCAGCAAACTGATACGGGGGGCTGGTACTGAAGCTTTCTTT
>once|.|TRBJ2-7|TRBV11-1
CASSATGTTAGEQYF
TGTGCCAGCAGCGCAACCGGGACCACGGCGGGGGAGCAGTACTTC
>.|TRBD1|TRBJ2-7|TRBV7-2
CASSTGTGPYEQYF
TGTGCCAGCAGCACCGGGACAGGGCCCTACGAGCAGTACTTC
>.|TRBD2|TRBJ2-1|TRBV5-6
CASSLGTSGGYNEQFF
TGTGCCAGCAGCCTCGGGACTAGCGGGGGTTACAATGAGCAGTTCTTC
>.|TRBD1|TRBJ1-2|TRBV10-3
CAIRGTGALYGYTF
TGTGCCATCAGGGGGACAGGGGCACTCTATGGCTACACCTTC
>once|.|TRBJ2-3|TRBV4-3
CASSQRQGYAGTDTQYF
TGCGCCAGCAGCCAACGCCAGGGGTATGCTGGCACAGATACGCAGTATTTT
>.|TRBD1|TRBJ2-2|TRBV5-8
CASSPWTGPTGELFF
TGTGCCAGCAGCCCCTGGACAGGGCCCACCGGGGAGCTGTTTTTT
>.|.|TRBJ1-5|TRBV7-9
CASSGEVDQPQHF
TGTGCCAGCAGCGGGGAGGTAGATCAGCCCCAGCATTTT
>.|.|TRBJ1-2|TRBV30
CAWETLGQYGYTF
TGTGCCTGGGAGACTTTAGGACAGTATGGCTACACCTTC
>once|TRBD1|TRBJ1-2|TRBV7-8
CASSWTRDRGYTF
TGTGCCAGCAGTTGGACCCGGGACAGGGGGTACACCTTC
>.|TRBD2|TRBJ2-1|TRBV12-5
CASGLVGEGLRDEQFF
TGTGCTAGTGGTTTAGTCGGGGAGGGCTTGCGGGATGAGCAGTTCTTC
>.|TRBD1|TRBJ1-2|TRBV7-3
CASSSAGTGGDYGYTF
TGTGCCAGCAGCTCAGCCGGGACAGGGGGAGACTATGGCTACACCTTC
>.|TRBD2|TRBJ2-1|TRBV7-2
CASSSLAGSSYNEQFF
TGTGCCAGCAGCTCACTAGCGGGTAGCTCCTACAATGAGCAGTTCTTC
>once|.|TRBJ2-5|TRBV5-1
CASYYWGVDQETQYF
TGCGCCAGCTACTACTGGGGGGTGGACCAAGAGACCCAGTACTTC
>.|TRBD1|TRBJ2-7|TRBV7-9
CASSLQGAYEQYF
TGTGCCAGCAGCTTACAGGGGGCCTACGAGCAGTACTTC
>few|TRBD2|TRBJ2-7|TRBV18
CASSPGTTYEQYF
TGTGCCAGCTCACCCGGGACTACCTACGAGCAGTACTTC
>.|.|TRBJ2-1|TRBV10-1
CASSESGPNEQFF
TGCGCCAGCAGTGAGAGCGGACCCAATGAGCAGTTCTTC
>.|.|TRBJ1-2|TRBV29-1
CSASGQPNYGYTF
TGCAGCGCAAGCGGACAGCCTAACTATGGCTACACCTTC
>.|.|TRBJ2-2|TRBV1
CTTRFGRNTGELFF
TGCACCACCCGTTTTGGGCGAAACACCGGGGAGCTGTTTTTT
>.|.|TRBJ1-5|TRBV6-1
CASSPTGFNQPQHF
TGTGCCAGCAGCCCCACAGGGTTCAATCAGCCCCAGCATTTT
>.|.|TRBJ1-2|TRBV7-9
CASSLGALGYGYTF
TGTGCCAGCAGCTTAGGGGCACTTGGGTATGGCTACACCTTC
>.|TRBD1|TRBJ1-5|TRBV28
CASMNRQGVQPQHF
TGTGCCAGCATGAACCGACAGGGGGTTCAGCCCCAGCATTTT
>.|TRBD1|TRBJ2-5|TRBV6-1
CAINPRGRSETQYF
TGTGCCATCAACCCCAGGGGGAGAAGCGAGACCCAGTACTTC
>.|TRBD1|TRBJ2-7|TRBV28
CASSPRTGNNYEQYF
TGTGCCAGCAGTCCCCGGACAGGGAATAACTACGAGCAGTACTTC
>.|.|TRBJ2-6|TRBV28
CANSLKLTGANVLTF
TGTGCCAACAGTTTAAAATTAACTGGGGCCAACGTCCTGACTTTC
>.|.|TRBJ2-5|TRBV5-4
CASSFSLGQETQYF
TGTGCCAGCAGCTTCTCCCTCGGCCAAGAGACCCAGTACTTC
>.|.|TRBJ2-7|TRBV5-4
CASSSTQAREQYF
TGTGCCAGCAGCTCCACCCAAGCTAGGGAGCAGTACTTC
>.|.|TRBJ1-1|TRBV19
CASSIAQNTEAFF
TGTGCCAGTAGTATAGCACAGAACACTGAAGCTTTCTTT
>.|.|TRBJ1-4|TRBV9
CASSVGGGTNEKLFF
TGTGCCAGCAGCGTAGGGGGGGGAACTAATGAAAAACTGTTTTTT
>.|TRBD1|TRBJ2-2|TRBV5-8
CASSLGTGTNTGELFF
TGTGCCAGCAGCTTGGGGACAGGGACGAACACCGGGGAGCTGTTTTTT
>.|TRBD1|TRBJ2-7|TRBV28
CASSLPGQAVGSYEQYF
TGTGCCAGCAGTTTACCCGGACAGGCGGTTGGCTCCTACGAGCAGTACTTC